This T cell receptor (beta chain) was observed in a study of CXCR3-negative and CXCR3-positive naive CD8 T cells. Looking at the study overall: Overall TRB read output was some 140 million, and each library contained about 1.5 +/- 0.3 million reads.

In germline, CDR1 is MNHEY, CDR2 SMNVEV (reference sequence). The CDR3 covers 13 residues. The libraries of TRB cDNA were constructed through 5' RACE using UMI labels. With the 5' RACE reads reprocessed, TCRdb shows one record per CDR3 protein and no DNA. The sample has 75,000 to 100,000 distinct CDR3 sequences. Naive CD8+ T cells were CD45RO-CCR7+CD27+CD95-. The TCR was taken from a human donor in good health. Some clones in this sample may be carry-over from other donors' samples. J is TRBJ2-7 and V is TRBV27; TCRdb's D call of TRBD1 is untestable without DNA. The sample comprised naive CXCR3- CD8+ T cells from blood. Described subset: CD45RO-CCR7+CD27+CD95- naive CD8+ T cells lacking CXCR3 (TNR3-). The CDR3 spells CASSWDRGYEQYF.